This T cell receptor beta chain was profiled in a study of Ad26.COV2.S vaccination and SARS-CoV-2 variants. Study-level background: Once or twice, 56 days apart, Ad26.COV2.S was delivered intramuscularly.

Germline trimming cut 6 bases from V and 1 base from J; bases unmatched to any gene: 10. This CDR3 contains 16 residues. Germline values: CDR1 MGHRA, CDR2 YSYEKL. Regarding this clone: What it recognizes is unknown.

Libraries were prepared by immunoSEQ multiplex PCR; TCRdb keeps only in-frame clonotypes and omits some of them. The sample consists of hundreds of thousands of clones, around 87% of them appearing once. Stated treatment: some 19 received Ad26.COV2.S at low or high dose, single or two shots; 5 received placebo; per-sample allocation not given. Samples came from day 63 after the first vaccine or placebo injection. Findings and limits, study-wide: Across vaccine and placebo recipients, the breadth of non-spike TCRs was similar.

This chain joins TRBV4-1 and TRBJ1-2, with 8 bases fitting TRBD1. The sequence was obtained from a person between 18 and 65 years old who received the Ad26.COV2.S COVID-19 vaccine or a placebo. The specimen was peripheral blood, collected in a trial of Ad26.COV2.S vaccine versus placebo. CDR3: CASRRAGGPDNYGYTF. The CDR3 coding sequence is TGCGCCAGCAGAAGGGCAGGGGGCCCCGATAACTATGGCTACACCTTC.